The clone carrying this T cell receptor (beta chain) was seen just once. Its antigen is undetermined. These data originate in a study of OX40 agonist ivuxolimab in advanced cancers. Overall study results and limits: No determination was made of the antigen specificity of the expanded peripheral T cells.

Measured with immunoSEQ multiplex PCR; TCRdb has only the in-frame clones, and not every one. The profile shows 15,000 to 20,000 clones, 80% to 90% of them singletons. The CDR3 runs to 12 residues. V was pared by 0 bases and J by 3 bases, with 3 bases between. The germline CDR1 and CDR2 sequences are SGHNT and YYREEE (reference sequence). The rearrangement joins TRBV5-4 to TRBJ1-1; D is uncertain. Here the sequenced sample was CD4+ or CD8+ T cells sorted from blood, taken in a trial of the OX40 agonist ivuxolimab. The receptor was isolated from an adult with an advanced solid tumor such as melanoma, head and neck, liver or kidney cancer. CDR3 region: CASSLGYTEAFF. Written as DNA, the CDR3 is TGTGCCAGCAGCTTGGGGTACACTGAAGCTTTCTTT.